The TCR beta chain under discussion was sequenced for a study of beta chain features in type 1 diabetes. Study-level background: On cell yields, gender and age, patients and healthy donors were similar.

Study outcomes and limitations: TCRB CDR3 length was moderately but significantly reduced in all four CD4+ subsets of Type 1 diabetes patients. Whether TCRB rearrangement is influenced by HLA type was left unresolved in this analysis.

Germline-derived CDR1 and CDR2 are SGDLS and YYNGEE. This CDR3 comprises 13 residues. Trimming removed 3 bases from V and 0 bases from J, with 4 bases in between. Turning to this clone: As yet, its antigen is unknown.

The authors reverse transcribed all of the isolated RNA, so sequencing captured expressed TCRB transcripts. Data came from immunoSEQ multiplex PCR; TCRdb stores just in-frame clones and leaves some out. The table has 200,000 to 300,000 clones, just over 20% seen once; the top ten hold approximately 0.029%. Sample: naive CD4+ T cells from blood. This chain uses TRBV9 with TRBJ2-4, with D uncertain. The receptor's source is a woman in her forties with type 1 diabetes. The CDR3 coding sequence is TGTGCCAGCAGCGGAGAAGCCAAAAACATTCAGTACTTC. It is translated as CASSGEAKNIQYF.